The 26 T cell receptor beta chains below all came from one sample that was sequenced in a study of blood T cell repertoires in COVID-19. Measured with immunoSEQ multiplex PCR; TCRdb has only the in-frame clones, and not every one. The sample lists 130,000 or so clones, about 83% occurring once. The sample comprised peripheral blood. All receptors come from a man between 60 and 75 years old with acute or convalescent COVID-19.

CDR3 in amino acids: CASSYSTPGSSYEQYF. The DNA of the CDR3 is TGTGCCAGCAGTTACTCGACGCCGGGGAGCTCCTACGAGCAGTACTTC. The rearrangement joins TRBV6-5 to TRBJ2-7, with D possibly TRBD2 on 5 matching bases. The CDR3 length is 16 residues. CDR1 and CDR2 from the germline V gene are MNHEY and SVGAGI. The V gene lost 0 bases and the J gene lost 0 bases, with 12 bases spanning the gap.

The J gene is TRBJ2-5, the V gene TRBV5-1, with TRBD1 identical over 8 bases. V lost 4 bases and J lost 4; bases outside the gene matches: 12. CDR1 is SGHRS, CDR2 YFSETQ, per germline. The CDR3 length is 16 residues. The CDR3 loop reads CASSLDRVYHIETQYF. Written as DNA, the CDR3 is TGCGCCAGCAGCCTGGACAGGGTGTACCATATAGAGACCCAGTACTTC.

V and J are TRBV19 and TRBJ2-7, with D possibly being TRBD2 (6 bases). The ends were cut back, 5 bases at V and 2 bases at J, with 16 bases in the middle. The length of the CDR3 is 15 residues. Germline CDR1 LNHDA, CDR2 SQIVND (reference sequence). The CDR3 is CASSRHLGSTYEQYF. Here the CDR3 DNA reads TGTGCCAGTAGTCGCCACCTCGGGAGTACCTACGAGCAGTACTTC. Full variable domain (outside the CDR3, taken from reference TRBV19 and TRBJ2-7): DGGITQSPKYLFRKEGQNVTLSCEQNLNHDAMYWYRQDPGQGLRLIYYSQIVNDFQKGDIAEGYSVSREKKESFPLTVTSAQKNPTAFYLCASSRHLGSTYEQYFGPGTRLTVT.

This clone was detected only once. The V call is TRBV6-5, the J call TRBJ1-4, with D perhaps matching TRBD1 (5 bases). Trimming took 2 bases from V and 6 from J, leaving 13 bases between them. The CDR3 extends over 15 amino acids. Looked up from germline, CDR1 is MNHEY and CDR2 is SVGAGI. The CDR3 region has the DNA TGTGCCAGCAGTTACAGGGGTCGCTCCGATGAAAAACTGTTTTTT. Protein product: CASSYRGRSDEKLFF.

J is TRBJ1-1 and V is TRBV9; tentative D call: TRBD1 (6 bases). V was pared by 7 bases and J by 7 bases, with 14 bases between. The germline gives CDR1 SGDLS, CDR2 YYNGEE. The CDR3 length is 12 residues. In nucleotides, the CDR3 is TGTGCCAGCTCCCCACAGGGCGTTGAAGCTTTCTTT. It yields the protein CASSPQGVEAFF. The variable domain in full, completed from reference TRBV9 and TRBJ1-1, reads DSGVTQTPKHLITATGQRVTLRCSPRSGDLSVYWYQQSLDQGLQFLIQYYNGEERAKGNILERFSAQQFPDLHSELNLSSLELGDSALYFCASSPQGVEAFFGQGTRLTVV.

The rearrangement joins TRBV29-1 to TRBJ1-4; 7 bases agree with TRBD1. The CDR3 runs 14 residues. V lost 6 bases and J lost 8; bases outside the gene matches: 12. In germline, CDR1 is SQVTM, CDR2 ANQGSEA. CDR3 protein: CSVLGQGVGEKLFF. The CDR3 nucleotides are TGCAGCGTCCTGGGGCAGGGGGTTGGGGAAAAACTGTTTTTT.

The chain links TRBV29-1 to TRBJ2-1; tentative D call: TRBD1 (6 bases). Trimming removed 4 bases at V and 2 bases at J, with 12 bases between. CDR3 size: 14 residues. Germline V lookup: CDR1 SQVTM, CDR2 ANQGSEA. CDR3 DNA sequence: TGCAGCGTTGGTATGGGACAAACCTACAATGAGCAGTTCTTC. Translating it yields CSVGMGQTYNEQFF.

The chain employs TRBV4-1 and TRBJ2-1; TRBD2 aligns across 10 bases. The V and J ends lost 0 bases and 7 bases, in that order; junction bases with no gene match: 12. The CDR3 length is 18 residues. Germline V gives CDR1 MGHRA, CDR2 YSYEKL. Here the CDR3 DNA reads TGCGCCAGCAGCCAAGATAGAGGGCCTAGCGGGAGTTATAATGAGCAGTTCTTC. As protein: CASSQDRGPSGSYNEQFF.

This sequence joins TRBV5-1 and TRBJ2-2; a weak D match, TRBD1 (6 bases). There are 15 residues in the CDR3. Trimming stripped 1 base from V and 4 bases from J, with 11 bases between. Looked up from germline, CDR1 is SGHRS and CDR2 is YFSETQ. The DNA of the CDR3 is TGCGCCAGCAGCTTGATACAGGGCGGCACCGGGGAGCTGTTTTTT. As protein: CASSLIQGGTGELFF.

For this clone: Other DNA variants within this sample encode the same CDR3. The J gene is TRBJ2-7, the V gene TRBV12-3 or TRBV12-4; D not resolved. V lost 8 bases and J lost 3, with 8 bases in between. The CDR3 is 11 amino acids. The CDR3 loop reads CASSFGYEQYF. In DNA, the CDR3 is TGTGCCAGCTCGTTCGGCTACGAGCAGTACTTC.

The chain has TRBV15 and TRBJ2-1, with 11 bases matching TRBD2. V lost 9 bases and J lost 8; bases outside the gene matches: 9. Germline-derived CDR1 and CDR2 are LNHNV and YYDKDF (reference sequence). The CDR3 consists of 14 residues. The CDR3 spells CATAGTSGLHEQFF. CDR3 sequence (DNA): TGTGCCACGGCCGGGACTAGCGGTCTGCATGAGCAGTTCTTC.

J is TRBJ1-2 and V is TRBV6-6; D might be TRBD1 (5 bases). The CDR3 is made up of 13 amino acids. Germline V lookup: CDR1 MNHNY, CDR2 SVGAGI (reference sequence). V gave up 6 bases and J gave up 1 base, with 9 bases separating them. CDR3 in DNA: TGTGCCAGCAGCGGGGACTTTAACTATGGCTACACCTTC. Translation gives CASSGDFNYGYTF.

The J gene is TRBJ1-5, the V gene TRBV6-1; D possibly corresponds to TRBD1 (6 bases). This CDR3 contains 16 residues. The germline V and J ends were trimmed by 2 bases and 0 bases, with 11 bases remaining between them. Germline CDR1 is MNHNS and CDR2 is SASEGT. CDR3 coding DNA: TGTGCCAGCAGTGAATCCCCAGGGGATAGCAATCAGCCCCAGCATTTT. The encoded protein is CASSESPGDSNQPQHF.

The chain combines TRBV19 with TRBJ2-6; 8 nucleotides match TRBD1. V lost 5 bases, J lost 0 bases, and 6 bases stayed unmatched. The CDR3 runs 17 residues. CDR1 LNHDA and CDR2 SQIVND come from the germline V gene (reference sequence). CDR3 protein: CASSSRTGGSGANVLTF. The CDR3 nucleotides are TGTGCCAGTAGTTCGAGAACAGGGGGCTCTGGGGCCAACGTCCTGACTTTC.

The CDR3, as DNA: TGTGCCAGCAGTTACTCGATAGGAGGGGTCCTGGATACGCAGTATTTT. Encoded protein: CASSYSIGGVLDTQYF. This chain uses TRBV6-2 or TRBV6-3 with TRBJ2-3; tentatively, D is TRBD2 (6 bases). The V end was cut by 0 bases, the J end by 6 bases, with 16 bases between. Looked up from germline, CDR1 is MNHEY and CDR2 is SVGEGT. The CDR3 consists of 16 residues.

The chain has TRBV27 and TRBJ1-1; D gene uncertain. The V gene lost 0 bases and the J gene lost 3 bases, with 11 bases spanning the gap. The CDR3 is 15 amino acids. Per the germline V gene, CDR1 is MNHEY and CDR2 is SMNVEV (reference sequence). The CDR3 nucleotides are TGTGCCAGCAGTTTATCGGCGGCGGGCGACACTGAAGCTTTCTTT. Its protein is CASSLSAAGDTEAFF.

The DNA of the CDR3 is TGTGCCAGCAGAGACAGGGAAACCTCCTACGAGCAGTACTTC. It translates to CASRDRETSYEQYF. V is TRBV2 and J is TRBJ2-7; TRBD1 agrees at 7 bases. V lost 6 bases, J lost 0 bases, and 5 bases stayed unmatched. There are 14 residues in the CDR3. Germline CDR1 reads SNHLY; CDR2 reads FYNNEI.

The chain joins TRBV6-5 to TRBJ1-2; no firm D call. The ends were cut back, 6 bases at V and 4 bases at J, with 9 bases in the middle. Germline CDR1 MNHEY, CDR2 SVGAGI. The CDR3 has 12 amino acids. The chain's CDR3 is CASSPSSYGYTF. The CDR3 nucleotides read TGTGCCAGCAGCCCCTCCTCCTATGGCTACACCTTC.

The J gene is TRBJ2-4, the V gene TRBV3-1 (or the pseudogene TRBV3-2); 7 nucleotides match TRBD1. V shed 3 bases, J shed 4 bases, and the junction held 9 bases outside the gene matches. Germline CDR1 is LGHDT and CDR2 is YNNKEL (reference sequence). The length of the CDR3 is 16 residues. The CDR3 spells CASSHPMDRRKNIQYF. The CDR3 bases are TGTGCCAGCAGCCACCCTATGGACAGGCGTAAAAACATTCAGTACTTC.

The V gene is TRBV6-5, the J gene TRBJ2-1; TRBD2 agrees at 8 bases. V lost 3 bases, J lost 7 bases, and 8 bases stayed unmatched. The CDR3 is 15 amino acids. Germline lookup yields CDR1 MNHEY and CDR2 SVGAGI. CDR3 region: CASSYSASGSNEQFF. CDR3 coding DNA: TGTGCCAGCAGTTATAGTGCTAGCGGGTCTAATGAGCAGTTCTTC.

In this sample, this clone turned up a few times. CDR3 DNA: TGTGCCAGTAGTATAAGGGGCCCGTGGGATGAGCAGTTCTTC. It encodes CASSIRGPWDEQFF. The J gene is TRBJ2-1, the V gene TRBV19; maybe TRBD1 (5 bases). The CDR3 covers 14 residues. Deletions cut 2 bases from V and 8 bases from J, with 13 bases between. Germline CDR1 is LNHDA and CDR2 is SQIVND (reference sequence).

A single count supports this clone. V usage is TRBV9 and J usage is TRBJ1-1; D gene unclear. The CDR3 has 14 residues. The germline V gene encodes CDR1 SGDLS and CDR2 YYNGEE. V was pared by 4 bases and J by 1 base, with 11 bases between. CDR3 DNA: TGTGCCAGCAGCTCCCGCGGTCGGAACACTGAAGCTTTCTTT. This encodes CASSSRGRNTEAFF.

This chain links TRBV5-1 with TRBJ2-1; no firm D call. The CDR3 contains 15 residues. CDR1 SGHRS and CDR2 YFSETQ come from the germline V gene. Trimming took off 4 bases at V and 2 bases at J, with 13 bases between the two ends. This CDR3 is CASSLNYEAYNEQFF. In nucleotides, the CDR3 is TGCGCCAGCAGCCTAAACTACGAAGCCTACAATGAGCAGTTCTTC.

The rearrangement links TRBV28 to TRBJ1-2; the D is unclear. The ends were cut back, 3 bases at V and 14 bases at J, with 16 bases in the middle. There are 12 residues in the CDR3. Looked up from germline, CDR1 is MDHEN and CDR2 is SYDVKM. The CDR3 coding sequence is TGTGCCAGCAGTTTCGGGCCGGCGGGCTTTACCTTC. It codes for CASSFGPAGFTF.

The rearrangement joins TRBV27 to TRBJ2-6; a weak D match, TRBD2 (5 bases). Looked up from germline, CDR1 is MNHEY and CDR2 is SMNVEV (reference sequence). The CDR3 is made up of 14 amino acids. V was cut by 4 bases and J by 4 bases, with 8 bases left in between. The CDR3 protein is CASSSGTGANVLTF. Here the CDR3 DNA reads TGTGCCAGCAGTTCGGGAACCGGGGCCAACGTCCTGACTTTC. Drawing the rest from reference TRBV27 and TRBJ2-6, the complete variable domain is EAQVTQNPRYLITVTGKKLTVTCSQNMNHEYMSWYRQDPGLGLRQIYYSMNVEVTDKGDVPEGYKVSRKEKRNFPLILESPSPNQTSLYFCASSSGTGANVLTFGAGSRLTVL.

A few counts support this clone. In nucleotides, the CDR3 is TGTGCCAGCACCGTAGCGGGCAGCACAGATACGCAGTATTTT. Encoded protein: CASTVAGSTDTQYF. This chain links TRBV6-5 with TRBJ2-3; 7 bases map to TRBD2. CDR1 MNHEY and CDR2 SVGAGI come from the germline V gene. J was trimmed by 0 bases and V by 7 bases; bases with no gene match: 4. This CDR3 contains 14 residues.